The 10 T cell receptor beta chains below all came from one sample that was sequenced in a study of blood T cell repertoires in COVID-19. The data were produced by immunoSEQ multiplex PCR, yet TCRdb's version contains in-frame clones alone and is incomplete. The table shows 97,000 or so clones, with approximately 88% occurring only once. The sequenced sample consisted of peripheral blood. All receptors derive from a human donor in a cohort sampled during active COVID-19.

The chain is built from TRBV18 and TRBJ2-7, with 11 bases fitting TRBD1. CDR1 and CDR2 from the germline V gene are KGHSH and LQKENI. CDR3 length: 14 residues. The V gene end was trimmed by 5 bases and the J gene end by 7 bases; junction bases not matched to a gene: 7. The CDR3 loop is CASSSRDRGGEQYF. The CDR3 DNA follows: TGTGCCAGCTCATCCCGGGACAGGGGGGGAGAGCAGTACTTC.

The rearrangement links TRBV19 to TRBJ2-5; 8 bases map to TRBD2. With V trimmed by 5 bases and J by 4 bases, 12 bases remained unmatched. The CDR3 is 16 amino acids. Germline V gives CDR1 LNHDA, CDR2 SQIVND (reference sequence). The CDR3 DNA follows: TGTGCCAGTAGTGGCCCGCCGGGACTAGTGCCAGAGACCCAGTACTTC. It codes for CASSGPPGLVPETQYF.

This sequence joins TRBV6-5 and TRBJ1-5; D gene uncertain. This CDR3 has 15 residues. V lost 0 bases and J 0 bases, leaving 6 bases between the germline ends. CDR1 MNHEY and CDR2 SVGAGI come from the germline V gene. The CDR3 DNA sequence: TGTGCCAGCAGTTACTCGCGGCATAGCAATCAGCCCCAGCATTTT. This encodes CASSYSRHSNQPQHF.

The V and J genes are TRBV5-5 and TRBJ2-6; no definite D call. The V gene lost 4 bases and the J gene lost 0 bases, with 8 bases spanning the gap. The CDR3 covers 15 residues. Germline assignment: CDR1 SGHKS and CDR2 YYEKEE (reference sequence). The CDR3 loop is CASSLIYSGANVLTF. The CDR3 nucleotides are TGTGCCAGCAGCCTTATATACTCTGGGGCCAACGTCCTGACTTTC.

The chain couples TRBV7-9 to TRBJ1-1; D uncertain. The germline gives CDR1 SEHNR, CDR2 FQNEAQ (reference sequence). The V gene lost 5 bases and the J gene lost 3 bases, with 7 bases spanning the gap. The CDR3 totals 12 residues. CDR3 DNA sequence: TGTGCCAGCAGCCTCCAGTACACTGAAGCTTTCTTT. Amino acid sequence: CASSLQYTEAFF.

This clone has a handful of counts. The rearrangement links TRBV6-2 or TRBV6-3 to TRBJ2-2, with D unresolved. From germline, CDR1 is MNHEY and CDR2 SVGEGT. The ends were cut back, 0 bases at V and 2 bases at J, with 10 bases in the middle. The CDR3 runs to 16 residues. The CDR3 spells CASSYSRRGNTGELFF. The CDR3 coding sequence is TGTGCCAGCAGTTACTCTCGGAGAGGTAACACCGGGGAGCTGTTTTTT.

This chain joins TRBV3-1 (or the pseudogene TRBV3-2) and TRBJ1-6; 7 bases agree with TRBD1. The CDR3 length is 18 residues. Per germline, CDR1 LGHDT and CDR2 YNNKEL (reference sequence). V gave up 3 bases and J gave up 7 bases; unmatched junction bases: 15. CDR3 sequence reads: CASSQTPRQGGLNSPLHF. Written as DNA, the CDR3 is TGTGCCAGCAGCCAGACCCCCAGACAGGGAGGTCTCAATTCACCCCTCCACTTT.

V is TRBV2 and J is TRBJ1-5; TRBD1 agrees at 7 bases. The CDR3 has 15 residues. V lost 7 bases and J lost 0; bases outside the gene matches: 6. Germline values: CDR1 SNHLY, CDR2 FYNNEI. The CDR3 bases are TGTGCCAGCACCAGGGGGACAAATAGCAATCAGCCCCAGCATTTT. It specifies CASTRGTNSNQPQHF.

The chain couples TRBV3-1 (or the pseudogene TRBV3-2) to TRBJ2-7, with 9 bases lining up with TRBD2. This CDR3 spans 15 amino acids. Looked up from germline, CDR1 is LGHDT and CDR2 is YNNKEL (reference sequence). V dropped 0 bases and J dropped 9; count of bases not matched to a gene: 9. CDR3 in DNA: TGTGCCAGCAGCCAAGACCTAGCGGGGATTACGAGGCAGTACTTC. This codes for CASSQDLAGITRQYF.

The sample holds a few counts of this clone. V usage is TRBV27 and J usage is TRBJ2-2; D might be TRBD1 (6 bases). The CDR3 has 15 residues. Germline lookup yields CDR1 MNHEY and CDR2 SMNVEV (reference sequence). Trimming shortened V by 7 bases and J by 6 bases, and 18 bases separated the two germline ends. CDR3 protein: CASTFGAGVSGELFF. The CDR3 bases are TGTGCCAGCACCTTTGGGGCAGGGGTGTCCGGGGAGCTGTTTTTT.